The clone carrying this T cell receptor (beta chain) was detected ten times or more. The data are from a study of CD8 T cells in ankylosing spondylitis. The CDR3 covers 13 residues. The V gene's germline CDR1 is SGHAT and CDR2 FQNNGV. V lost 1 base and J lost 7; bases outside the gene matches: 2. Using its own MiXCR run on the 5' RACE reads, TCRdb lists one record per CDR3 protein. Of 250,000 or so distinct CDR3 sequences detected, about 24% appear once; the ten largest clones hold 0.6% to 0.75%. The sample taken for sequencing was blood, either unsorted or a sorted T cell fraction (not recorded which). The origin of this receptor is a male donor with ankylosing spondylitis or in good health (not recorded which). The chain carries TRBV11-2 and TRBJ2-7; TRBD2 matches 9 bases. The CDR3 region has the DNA TGTGCCAGCAGCTTAGTGCGGGGGGGTGAGCAGTACTTC. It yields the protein CASSLVRGGEQYF.